This T cell receptor (beta chain) was captured in a study of cytotoxic CD8 clonotypes in ibrutinib-treated CLL. The wider study: Responses: some 24 partial, 2 complete; after median roughly 68 months, roughly 15 stayed remitted, 12 progressed.

Remarks on this clone: Its specificity is not known.

Study observations and caveats: Rare overall, public clonotypes shrank or held steady under therapy. Clonality at baseline surpassed age-matched healthy donors and tracked circulating CD8+ T-cell counts.

The repertoire was sequenced with immunoSEQ multiplex PCR; TCRdb's copy has only in-frame clones and lacks some. The sample includes 200,000 to 250,000 clones, more than 70% of them seen just once. The germline V gene has CDR1 WSHSY and CDR2 SAAADI. V gave up 2 bases and J gave up 1 base, with 12 bases separating them. CDR3 size: 16 residues. This chain joins TRBV10-2 and TRBJ1-5; the D gene is possibly TRBD1 (6 bases). The origin of this receptor is a human donor with chronic lymphocytic leukemia. The source was PBMCs, collected after 12 months of ibrutinib treatment. As DNA, the CDR3 is TGCGCCAGCAGTGAGAGACAGGAATCCAGCAATCAGCCCCAGCATTTT. Its protein is CASSERQESSNQPQHF.